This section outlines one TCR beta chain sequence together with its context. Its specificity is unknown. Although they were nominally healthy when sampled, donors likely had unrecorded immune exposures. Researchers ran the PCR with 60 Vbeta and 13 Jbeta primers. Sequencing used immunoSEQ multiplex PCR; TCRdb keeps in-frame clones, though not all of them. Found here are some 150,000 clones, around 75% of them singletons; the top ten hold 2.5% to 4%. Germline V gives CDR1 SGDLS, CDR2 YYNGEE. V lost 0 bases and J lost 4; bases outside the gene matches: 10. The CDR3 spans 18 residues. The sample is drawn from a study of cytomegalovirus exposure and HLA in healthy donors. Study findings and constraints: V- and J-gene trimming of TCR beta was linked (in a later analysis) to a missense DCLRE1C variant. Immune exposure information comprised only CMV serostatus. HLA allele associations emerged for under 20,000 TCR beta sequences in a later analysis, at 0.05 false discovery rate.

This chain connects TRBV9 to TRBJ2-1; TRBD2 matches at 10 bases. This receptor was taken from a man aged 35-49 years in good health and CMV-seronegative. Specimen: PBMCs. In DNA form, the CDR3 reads TGTGCCAGCAGCGTAGGAGCGGGGGGGCCGGCCGCGTACAATGAGCAGTTCTTC. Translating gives CASSVGAGGPAAYNEQFF.